This T cell receptor (beta chain) emerged from a study of blood T cell repertoires in COVID-19. TCRdb's table, derived via immunoSEQ multiplex PCR, lists solely in-frame clones and lacks some. The sample contains over 150,000 clones, 75% to 90% of which appear only once. V lost 5 bases, J lost 3 bases, and 12 bases stayed unmatched. Germline CDR1 reads SEHNR; CDR2 reads FQNEAQ (reference sequence). This CDR3 has 17 residues. This TCR was recovered from a man in his forties or fifties who had recovered from COVID-19. V gene TRBV7-9 combines with J gene TRBJ2-7; 11 bases align to TRBD1. The sequenced sample consisted of PBMCs or T cells enriched from blood (not recorded which). The CDR3 DNA sequence: TGTGCCAGCAGCGCGCTCTTGGACAGGGGGCACCACTACGAGCAGTACTTC. It yields the protein CASSALLDRGHHYEQYF.